These 25 T cell receptor beta chains were sequenced from one sample in a study of human T cells and chemical hapten exposure (dated by TCRdb to the early 2020s). The time point label corresponds to: patch test 2, 6 weeks after DPC sensitization. The sample's treatment or condition label, decoded: therapeutic diphenylcyclopropenone sensitization with weekly scalp DPC. The method was RACE. Sequencing used a NextSeq 500. The public reads were reprocessed in TCRdb via fastp at Q25 and MiXCR, keeping in-frame beta chains. CDR3 protein sequences are deduplicated, and each keeps its most common genes and DNA. The sample yields 100,000 or so distinct CDR3 sequences; 7.5% to 10% were counted once. 2% to 2.5% of the sample is held by the ten biggest clonotypes. This material consisted of whole blood, taken in connection with sensitization to the hapten diphenylcyclopropenone (DPC). The receptor source for this set is a woman in her 40s with alopecia areata. Some clones in this sample may be carry-over from other donors' samples.

The chain is built from TRBV6-2 or TRBV6-3 and TRBJ2-1, with TRBD2 identical over 11 bases. Germline CDR1 reads MNHEY; CDR2 reads SVGEGT. The CDR3 is 17 residues long. With V trimmed by 2 bases and J by 7 bases, 10 bases remained unmatched. CDR3 in amino acids: CASSYGLAGGVRNEQFF. The CDR3, as DNA: TGTGCCAGCAGTTACGGGCTAGCGGGAGGCGTGAGAAATGAGCAGTTCTTC.

The gene calls are TRBV21-1 and TRBJ1-4; the table calls TRBD1, which could not be checked here. TRBV21-1 constitutes a pseudogene. This CDR3 is built from 16 residues. The DNA of the CDR3 is TGTGCCAGCAGCAATCGAAAGAACAGGGGTTTTGAAAAACTGTTTTTT. The encoded protein is CASSNRKNRGFEKLFF.

The rearrangement links TRBV12-3 or TRBV12-4 to TRBJ2-2; the match to TRBD1 covers 10 bases. The V segment lost 9 bases and the J segment 6 bases; nucleotides outside the gene matches: 4. This CDR3 region has 13 residues. This chain's CDR3 is CARGTGAAGELFF. CDR3 nucleotides: TGTGCCAGGGGGACAGGGGCTGCCGGGGAGCTGTTTTTT.

The sample holds a few counts of this clonotype. The chain carries TRBV6-2 or TRBV6-3 and TRBJ2-1; 7 positions agree with TRBD1. The CDR3 is 16 amino acids. V lost 6 bases to trimming and J lost 8 bases; unmatched junction nucleotides: 16. The germline V gene has CDR1 MNHEY and CDR2 SVGEGT. CDR3 DNA sequence: TGTGCCAGCAGAAACGACAGGGCCAAAGTCTCCTATGAGCAGTTCTTC. Protein product: CASRNDRAKVSYEQFF.

In this sample, this clonotype turned up a few times. The rearrangement links TRBV20-1 to TRBJ1-2; D not resolved. The CDR3 totals 14 residues. Looked up from germline, CDR1 is DFQATT and CDR2 is SNEGSKA (reference sequence). Between the trimmed V and J ends, which lost 0 bases and 5 bases, there was a span of 13 bases. CDR3 sequence reads: CSARDGESGYGYTF. CDR3 coding DNA: TGCAGTGCTAGAGATGGGGAGTCTGGTTATGGCTACACCTTC.

The V call is TRBV28, the J call TRBJ1-5; 7 bases fit TRBD1. CDR1 and CDR2 from the germline V gene are MDHEN and SYDVKM. V shed 7 bases and J 1 base; nucleotides not matched to a gene: 7. This CDR3 has 15 residues. The CDR3 sequence: CASTLLGQSNQPQHF. The CDR3 region has the DNA TGTGCCAGCACCCTCCTGGGACAGAGCAATCAGCCCCAGCATTTT. The variable domain in full, completed from reference TRBV28 and TRBJ1-5, reads DVKVTQSSRYLVKRTGEKVFLECVQDMDHENMFWYRQDPGLGLRLIYFSYDVKMKEKGDIPEGYSVSREKKERFSLILESASTNQTSMYLCASTLLGQSNQPQHFGDGTRLSIL.

The table lists this clonotype with many counts. The gene calls are TRBV6-2 or TRBV6-3 and TRBJ2-1; D gene unclear. The length of the CDR3 is 14 residues. V was pared by 4 bases and J by 4 bases, with 11 bases between. CDR1 and CDR2 from the germline V gene are MNHEY and SVGEGT. The CDR3 nucleotides read TGTGCCAGCAGTTCCGTCCCCGGGTACAATGAGCAGTTCTTC. Amino acids: CASSSVPGYNEQFF.

This chain uses TRBV29-1 with TRBJ2-1; 8 bases map to TRBD1. The J segment lost 7 bases and the V segment lost 6 bases, leaving 5 bases of the junction unmatched. The germline V gene has CDR1 SQVTM and CDR2 ANQGSEA. The CDR3 consists of 12 residues. CDR3 amino acids: CSVRQGPNEQFF. The CDR3 DNA reads TGCAGCGTGAGACAGGGGCCGAATGAGCAGTTCTTC.

This clonotype was counted only a few times. This chain uses TRBV6-2 or TRBV6-3 with TRBJ2-5; D gene unclear. The CDR3 spans 13 residues. From germline, CDR1 is MNHEY and CDR2 SVGEGT. V gave up 2 bases and J gave up 1 base, with 5 bases separating them. CDR3: CASSYASQETQYF. The CDR3 nucleotides are TGTGCCAGCAGTTACGCTAGCCAAGAGACCCAGTACTTC.

This clonotype was counted a few times. This chain joins TRBV4-1 and TRBJ2-7; 8 bases match TRBD1. CDR1 MGHRA and CDR2 YSYEKL come from the germline V gene. The ends lost 3 bases at V and 0 bases at J; junction bases unmatched: 4. The CDR3 loop spans 15 amino acids. The CDR3 reads CASSHGTGSSYEQYF. Here the CDR3 DNA reads TGCGCCAGCAGCCATGGGACAGGTTCCTCCTACGAGCAGTACTTC.

The chain combines TRBV4-2 with TRBJ2-5; D unresolved. Trimming shortened V by 4 bases and J by 3 bases, and 9 bases separated the two germline ends. The CDR3 is made up of 13 amino acids. In germline, CDR1 is LGHNA, CDR2 YNFKEQ. The CDR3 nucleotides are TGTGCCAGCAGCCTGTTTGCAGAAGAGACCCAGTACTTC. Amino acid sequence: CASSLFAEETQYF.

This clonotype was detected many times. The CDR3 sequence is CATSPDTDTQYF. CDR3 DNA: TGTGCCACCAGTCCAGACACAGATACGCAGTATTTT. The V call is TRBV24-1, the J call TRBJ2-3; no definite D call. From germline, CDR1 is KGHDR and CDR2 SFDVKD. Trimming shortened V by 6 bases and J by 2 bases, and 5 bases separated the two germline ends. This CDR3 region has 12 residues.

This clonotype was seen only a few times. This chain joins TRBV5-6 and TRBJ2-5, with 7 bases identical to TRBD1. The CDR3 covers 13 residues. The V gene's germline CDR1 is SGHDT and CDR2 YYEEEE. The trim removed 4 bases at V and 4 bases at J, leaving 4 bases unmatched. CDR3: CASSHDRVETQYF. DNA for the CDR3: TGTGCCAGCAGCCACGACAGGGTAGAGACCCAGTACTTC.

This clonotype came up a few times. The V and J genes are TRBV6-5 and TRBJ1-2, with TRBD1 matching 9 bases. The CDR3 has 14 amino acids. With 7 bases clipped from V and 8 bases from J, the junction kept 11 bases outside the gene matches. Germline V CDR1 and CDR2: MNHEY, SVGAGI. CDR3 nucleotides: TGTGCCAGCATAATATCTCCGGGACAGGGAGGCTACACCTTC. This translates into CASIISPGQGGYTF.

The sample holds a few counts of this clonotype. V is TRBV6-6 and J is TRBJ2-5; 8 bases align to TRBD2. Per germline, CDR1 MNHNY and CDR2 SVGAGI (reference sequence). V gave up 2 bases and J gave up 4 bases; unmatched junction bases: 3. CDR3 length equals 14 residues. CDR3 bases: TGTGCCAGCAGTTACGGCGGGAGGACAGAGACCCAGTACTTC. It encodes CASSYGGRTETQYF.

The table lists this clonotype with many counts. The rearrangement links TRBV29-1 to TRBJ2-1, with 8 bases identical to TRBD1. The CDR3 has 14 amino acids. After removal of 8 bases from V and 10 bases from J, the junction contained 16 bases not matched to a gene. CDR1 is SQVTM and CDR2 is ANQGSEA in the germline V gene. This chain's CDR3 is CSFNKRTGNDEQFF. Here the CDR3 DNA reads TGCAGCTTCAATAAGAGGACAGGGAATGACGAGCAGTTCTTC.

The rearrangement uses TRBV29-1 and TRBJ2-5; 7 nucleotides agree with TRBD1. The junction had 1 base not matched to a gene; V was cut back by 1 base and J by 2 bases. The CDR3 consists of 13 residues. Per germline, CDR1 SQVTM and CDR2 ANQGSEA. CDR3 residues: CSVEGTGQETQYF. As DNA, the CDR3 is TGCAGCGTTGAAGGGACAGGACAAGAGACCCAGTACTTC.

This clonotype was seen many times. The rearrangement links TRBV20-1 to TRBJ1-1, with a possible D match to TRBD1 (5 bases). Germline V gene lookup returns CDR1 DFQATT and CDR2 SNEGSKA (reference sequence). V gave up 6 bases and J gave up 1 base, with 15 bases separating them. The CDR3 is 14 residues long. The CDR3 nucleotides are TGCAGTGCCGACCCCCGGGGGTGGAACACTGAAGCTTTCTTT. This encodes CSADPRGWNTEAFF.

The genes are TRBV9 and TRBJ1-4, with D possibly TRBD1 on 5 matching bases. V shed 3 bases and J shed 3 bases, with 9 bases lying between them. This CDR3 is 14 amino acids long. The germline gives CDR1 SGDLS, CDR2 YYNGEE. In DNA form, the CDR3 reads TGTGCCAGCAGCGAGCAGGGTCCTAATGAAAAACTGTTTTTT. It translates to CASSEQGPNEKLFF.

Turning to this clonotype: This may arise from a read error, as a much more abundant clone is one base away. The CDR3 spells CASSTTSGRSEQFF. Here the CDR3 DNA reads TGTGCCAGTAGTACGACTAGCGGGAGGTCCGAGCAGTTCTTC. This sequence joins TRBV19 and TRBJ2-7; TRBD2 matches at 13 bases. Near its end, the DNA agrees better with TRBJ2-1, so the J call may be wrong. Germline V gene data show CDR1 as LNHDA and CDR2 as SQIVND (reference sequence). The CDR3 is made up of 14 amino acids.

This clonotype was counted between two and nine times. The rearrangement uses TRBV27 and TRBJ1-5; TRBD1 matches 10 bases. This CDR3 region has 14 residues. The junction had 8 bases not matched to a gene; V was cut back by 6 bases and J by 9 bases. The V gene's germline CDR1 is MNHEY and CDR2 SMNVEV (reference sequence). DNA for the CDR3: TGTGCCAGCAGAGAGGGACAGGGGATAGGGCCCCAGCATTTT. It yields the protein CASREGQGIGPQHF.

This clonotype showed up many times. CDR3 sequence: CSATMAGGGFDEQFF. The CDR3, as DNA: TGCAGCGCCACCATGGCGGGAGGGGGCTTCGATGAGCAGTTCTTC. V gene TRBV29-1 combines with J gene TRBJ2-1, with TRBD2 matching over 9 bases. This CDR3 has 15 residues. J lost 8 bases, V lost 7 bases, and 15 bases had no gene match. CDR1 and CDR2 (germline): SQVTM, ANQGSEA.

In this sample, this clonotype turned up many times. This chain connects TRBV12-3 or TRBV12-4 to TRBJ2-2; D might be TRBD2 (6 bases). The CDR3 consists of 14 residues. Trimming cost V 1 base and J 5 bases, with 8 bases left between them. Here the CDR3 DNA reads TGTGCCAGCAGTTTAGGTCTAGCGACCGGGGAGCTGTTTTTT. Residues: CASSLGLATGELFF.

The chain combines TRBV29-1 with TRBJ2-5; no definite D call. CDR3 length equals 11 residues. Between the trimmed V and J ends, which lost 8 bases and 4 bases, there was a span of 11 bases. Germline lookup yields CDR1 SQVTM and CDR2 ANQGSEA. The DNA of the CDR3 is TGCAGCTTGCTAGAGCCAGAGACCCAGTACTTC. It translates to CSLLEPETQYF.

This chain connects TRBV12-3 or TRBV12-4 to TRBJ2-3, with no clear D. Trimming removed 3 bases at V and 9 bases at J, with 4 bases between. This CDR3 contains 10 residues. The CDR3 spells CASSLVTQYF. The CDR3 nucleotides are TGTGCCAGCAGTTTGGTAACGCAGTATTTT.